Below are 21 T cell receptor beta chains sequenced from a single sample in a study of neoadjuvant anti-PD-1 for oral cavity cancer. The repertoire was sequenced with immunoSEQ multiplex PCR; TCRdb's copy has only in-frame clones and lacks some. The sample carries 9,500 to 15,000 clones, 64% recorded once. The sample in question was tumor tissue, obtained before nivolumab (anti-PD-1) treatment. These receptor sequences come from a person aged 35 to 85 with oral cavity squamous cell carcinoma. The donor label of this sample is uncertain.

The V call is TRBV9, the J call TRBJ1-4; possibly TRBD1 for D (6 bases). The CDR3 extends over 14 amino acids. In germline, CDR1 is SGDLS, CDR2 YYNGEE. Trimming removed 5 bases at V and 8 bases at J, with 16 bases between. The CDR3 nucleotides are TGTGCCAGCAGTAGGGGGGGCGCGCAGGAAAAACTGTTTTTT. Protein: CASSRGGAQEKLFF.

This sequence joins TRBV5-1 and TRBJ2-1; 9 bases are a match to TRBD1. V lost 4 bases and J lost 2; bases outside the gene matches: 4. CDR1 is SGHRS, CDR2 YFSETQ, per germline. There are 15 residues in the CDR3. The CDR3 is CASSPRTGAYNEQFF. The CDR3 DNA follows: TGCGCCAGCAGCCCCCGGACAGGGGCCTACAATGAGCAGTTCTTC. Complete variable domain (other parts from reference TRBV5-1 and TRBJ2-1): KAGVTQTPRYLIKTRGQQVTLSCSPISGHRSVSWYQQTPGQGLQFLFEYFSETQRNKGNFPGRFSGRQFSNSRSEMNVSTLELGDSALYLCASSPRTGAYNEQFFGPGTRLTVL.

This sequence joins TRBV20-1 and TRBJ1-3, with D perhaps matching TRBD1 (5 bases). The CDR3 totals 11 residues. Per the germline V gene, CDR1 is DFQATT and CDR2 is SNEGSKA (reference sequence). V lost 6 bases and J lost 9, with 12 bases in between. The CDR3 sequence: CSAPAGGTIYF. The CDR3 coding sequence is TGCAGTGCCCCTGCGGGGGGCACCATATATTTT.

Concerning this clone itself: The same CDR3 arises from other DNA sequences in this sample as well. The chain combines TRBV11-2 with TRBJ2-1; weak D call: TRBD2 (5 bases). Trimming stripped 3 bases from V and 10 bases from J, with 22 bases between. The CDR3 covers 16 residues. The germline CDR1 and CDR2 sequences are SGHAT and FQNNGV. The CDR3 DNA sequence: TGTGCCAGCAGCTTCCTCGGGGTTGCCAGGCGTCAAGAGCAGTTCTTC. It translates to CASSFLGVARRQEQFF.

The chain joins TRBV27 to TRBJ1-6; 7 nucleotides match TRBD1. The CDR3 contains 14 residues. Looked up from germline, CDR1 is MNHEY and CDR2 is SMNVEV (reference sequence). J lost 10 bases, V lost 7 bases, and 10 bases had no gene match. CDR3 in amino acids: CASTTGAVGSPLHF. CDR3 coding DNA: TGTGCCAGCACAACAGGGGCGGTTGGATCACCCCTCCACTTT.

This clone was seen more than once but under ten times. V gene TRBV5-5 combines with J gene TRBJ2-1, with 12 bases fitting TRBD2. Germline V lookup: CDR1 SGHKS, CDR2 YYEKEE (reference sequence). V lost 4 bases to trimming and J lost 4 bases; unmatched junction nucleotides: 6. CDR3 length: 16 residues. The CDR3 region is CASSIPSGGAYNEQFF. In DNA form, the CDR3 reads TGTGCCAGCAGCATTCCTAGCGGGGGGGCTTACAATGAGCAGTTCTTC.

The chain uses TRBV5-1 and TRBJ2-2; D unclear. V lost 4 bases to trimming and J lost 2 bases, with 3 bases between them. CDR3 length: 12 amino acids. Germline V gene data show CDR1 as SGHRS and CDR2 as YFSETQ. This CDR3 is CASSDNTGELFF. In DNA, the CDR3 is TGCGCCAGCAGCGATAACACCGGGGAGCTGTTTTTT.

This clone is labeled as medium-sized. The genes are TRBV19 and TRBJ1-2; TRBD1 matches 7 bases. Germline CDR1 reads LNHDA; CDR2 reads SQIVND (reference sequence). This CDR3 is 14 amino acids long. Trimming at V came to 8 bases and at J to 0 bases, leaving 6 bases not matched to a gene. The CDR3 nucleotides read TGTGCCAGTTTGGGACAGCTTACTAACTATGGCTACACCTTC. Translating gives CASLGQLTNYGYTF.

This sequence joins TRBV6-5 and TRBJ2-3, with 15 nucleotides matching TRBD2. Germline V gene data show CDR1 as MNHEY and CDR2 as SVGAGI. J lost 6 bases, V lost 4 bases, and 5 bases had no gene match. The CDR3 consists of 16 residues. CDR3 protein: CASSSQGTSGRDTQYF. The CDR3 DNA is TGTGCCAGCAGTTCCCAAGGGACTAGCGGGAGGGATACGCAGTATTTT.

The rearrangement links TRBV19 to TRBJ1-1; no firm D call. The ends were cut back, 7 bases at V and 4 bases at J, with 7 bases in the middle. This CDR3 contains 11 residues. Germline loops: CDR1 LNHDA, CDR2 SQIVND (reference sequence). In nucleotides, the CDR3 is TGTGCCAGTAATGGGTTCACTGAAGCTTTCTTT. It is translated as CASNGFTEAFF.

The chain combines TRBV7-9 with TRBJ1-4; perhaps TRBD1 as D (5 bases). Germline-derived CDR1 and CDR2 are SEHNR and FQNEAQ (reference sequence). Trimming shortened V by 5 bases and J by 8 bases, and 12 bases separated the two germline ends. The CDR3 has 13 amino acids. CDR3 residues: CASSPTWDEKLFF. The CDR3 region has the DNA TGTGCCAGCAGCCCAACCTGGGACGAAAAACTGTTTTTT.

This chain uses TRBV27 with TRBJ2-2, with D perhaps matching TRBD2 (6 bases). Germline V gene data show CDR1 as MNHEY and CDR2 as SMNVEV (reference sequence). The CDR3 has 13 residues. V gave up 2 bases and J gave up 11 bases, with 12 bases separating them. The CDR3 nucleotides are TGTGCCAGCAGTTTACGGGCGGGGCTCGAGCTGTTTTTT. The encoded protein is CASSLRAGLELFF.

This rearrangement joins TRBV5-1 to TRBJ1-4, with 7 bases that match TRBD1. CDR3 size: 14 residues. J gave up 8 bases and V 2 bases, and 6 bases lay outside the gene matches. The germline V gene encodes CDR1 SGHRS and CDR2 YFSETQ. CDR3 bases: TGCGCCAGCAGCTTCGGGACAGTAAAGGAAAAACTGTTTTTT. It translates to CASSFGTVKEKLFF.

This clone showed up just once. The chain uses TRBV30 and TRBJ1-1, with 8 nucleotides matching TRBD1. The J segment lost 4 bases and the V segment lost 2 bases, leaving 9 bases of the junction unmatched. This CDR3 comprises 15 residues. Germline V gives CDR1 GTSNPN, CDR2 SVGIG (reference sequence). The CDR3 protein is CAWSTQQGVRTEAFF. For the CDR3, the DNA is TGTGCCTGGAGTACTCAACAGGGGGTTCGCACTGAAGCTTTCTTT.

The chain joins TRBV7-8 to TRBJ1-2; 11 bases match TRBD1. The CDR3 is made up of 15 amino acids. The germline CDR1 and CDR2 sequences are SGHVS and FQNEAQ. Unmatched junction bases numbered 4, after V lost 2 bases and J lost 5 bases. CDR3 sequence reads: CASSLRTGGAYGYTF. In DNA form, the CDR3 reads TGTGCCAGCAGCTTAAGGACAGGGGGCGCGTATGGCTACACCTTC.

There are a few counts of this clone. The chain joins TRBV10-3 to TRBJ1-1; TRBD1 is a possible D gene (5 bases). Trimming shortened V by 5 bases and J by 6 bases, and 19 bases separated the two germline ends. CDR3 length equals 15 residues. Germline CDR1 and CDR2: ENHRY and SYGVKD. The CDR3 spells CAISSRESRAPEAFF. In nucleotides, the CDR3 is TGTGCCATCAGTAGCAGGGAGTCCCGCGCCCCTGAAGCTTTCTTT.

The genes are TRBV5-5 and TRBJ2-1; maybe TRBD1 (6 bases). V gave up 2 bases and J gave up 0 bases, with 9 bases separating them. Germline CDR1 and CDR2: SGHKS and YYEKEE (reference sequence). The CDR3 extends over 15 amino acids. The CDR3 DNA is TGTGCCAGCAGCTTAGGGGGAAGCTCCTACAATGAGCAGTTCTTC. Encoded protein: CASSLGGSSYNEQFF.

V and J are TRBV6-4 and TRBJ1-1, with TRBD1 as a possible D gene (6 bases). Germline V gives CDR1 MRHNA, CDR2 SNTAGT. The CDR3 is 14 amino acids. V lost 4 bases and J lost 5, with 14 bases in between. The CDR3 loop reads CASSVAGGRTEAFF. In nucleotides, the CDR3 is TGTGCCAGCAGTGTCGCGGGGGGGCGAACTGAAGCTTTCTTT.

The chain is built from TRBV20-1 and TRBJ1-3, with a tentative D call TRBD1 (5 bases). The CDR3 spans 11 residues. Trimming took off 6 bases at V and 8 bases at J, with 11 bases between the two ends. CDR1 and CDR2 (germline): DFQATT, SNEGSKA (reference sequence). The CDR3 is CSAHGADTIYF. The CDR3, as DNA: TGCAGTGCCCACGGGGCGGACACCATATATTTT.

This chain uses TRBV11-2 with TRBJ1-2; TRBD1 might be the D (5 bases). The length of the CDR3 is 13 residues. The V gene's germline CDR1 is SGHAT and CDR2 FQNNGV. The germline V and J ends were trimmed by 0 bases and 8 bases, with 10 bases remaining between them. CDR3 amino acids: CASSLDSGPGYTF. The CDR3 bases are TGTGCCAGCAGCTTAGATTCAGGGCCCGGCTACACCTTC.

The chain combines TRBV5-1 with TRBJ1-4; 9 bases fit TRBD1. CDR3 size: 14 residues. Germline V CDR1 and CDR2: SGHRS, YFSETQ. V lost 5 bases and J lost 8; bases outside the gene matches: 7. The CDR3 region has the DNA TGCGCCAGCAGTAGGACAGGGGAGGGAGAAAAACTGTTTTTT. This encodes CASSRTGEGEKLFF. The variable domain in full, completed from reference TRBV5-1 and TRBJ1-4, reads KAGVTQTPRYLIKTRGQQVTLSCSPISGHRSVSWYQQTPGQGLQFLFEYFSETQRNKGNFPGRFSGRQFSNSRSEMNVSTLELGDSALYLCASSRTGEGEKLFFGSGTQLSVL.